This is a list of T cell receptor beta chains from one sample in a study of shared clonotypes between healthy human individuals. Measured with immunoSEQ multiplex PCR; TCRdb has only the in-frame clones, and not every one. The table includes hundreds of thousands of clones, around 96% detected once. The sample was naive CD8+ T cells sorted from blood. Receptors originate from a young woman in good health. CDR3s include the opening cysteine and the closing phenylalanine or tryptophan. Fields, in order: J gene, D gene, V gene, clone size, CDR3 protein, CDR3 DNA. The D gene is left open where the match is weak. Clone size is not always given. Where it is, it says once, few, many or a class for expanded clones.

>TRBJ2-1|TRBD2|TRBV9|-
CASSASPGRNEQFF
TGTGCCAGCAGCGCCAGCCCCGGGAGGAATGAGCAGTTCTTC
>TRBJ1-1|-|TRBV7-9|-
CASSWGDTEAFF
TGTGCCAGCAGCTGGGGGGACACTGAAGCTTTCTTT
>TRBJ2-2|-|TRBV18|-
CASSPSWELTTGELFF
TGTGCCAGCTCACCCTCGTGGGAGCTTACGACCGGGGAGCTGTTTTTT
>TRBJ2-1|TRBD2|TRBV27|-
CASTSGTSGKNEQFF
TGTGCCAGCACATCCGGGACTAGCGGGAAGAATGAGCAGTTCTTC
>TRBJ2-2|TRBD2|TRBV4-1|-
CASSQVWREGGELFF
TGCGCCAGCAGCCAAGTTTGGCGGGAGGGCGGGGAGCTGTTTTTT
>TRBJ1-3|-|TRBV4-1|-
CASSRSDSSGNTIYF
TGCGCCAGCAGCCGATCGGACAGCTCTGGAAACACCATATATTTT
>TRBJ1-5|-|TRBV7-8|-
CASSLARDWPQHF
TGTGCCAGCAGCTTAGCACGGGACTGGCCCCAGCATTTT
>TRBJ2-1|TRBD2|TRBV2|-
CASGGTSGWNEQFF
TGTGCCAGCGGCGGGACTAGCGGGTGGAATGAGCAGTTCTTC
>TRBJ1-2|-|TRBV5-1|-
CASSLPGTRNYGYTF
TGCGCCAGCAGCTTACCCGGGACACGGAACTATGGCTACACCTTC
>TRBJ2-3|TRBD2|TRBV27|-
CASSTLAGVASRTDTQYF
TGTGCCAGCAGCACTCTAGCGGGAGTGGCCTCACGCACAGATACGCAGTATTTT
>TRBJ1-1|TRBD1|TRBV7-3|-
CASSSTGGGTEAFF
TGTGCCAGCAGCTCGACAGGGGGAGGAACTGAAGCTTTCTTT
>TRBJ1-1|-|TRBV27|-
CASSVERETRNTEAFF
TGTGCCAGCAGCGTGGAACGAGAGACTCGGAACACTGAAGCTTTCTTT
>TRBJ2-3|-|TRBV2|-
CASMWETDTQYF
TGTGCCAGCATGTGGGAAACAGATACGCAGTATTTT
>TRBJ2-3|-|TRBV7-9|-
CASSFVGGSTDTQYF
TGTGCCAGCAGCTTCGTTGGCGGGAGCACAGATACGCAGTATTTT
>TRBJ2-6|-|TRBV9|-
CASSALPRRGVSSGANVLTF
TGTGCCAGCAGCGCCCTTCCTAGGAGGGGCGTTAGCTCTGGGGCCAACGTCCTGACTTTC
>TRBJ2-7|-|TRBV6-1|-
CASSEGHDGGARYEQYF
TGTGCCAGCAGTGAAGGGCACGACGGTGGCGCCCGCTACGAGCAGTACTTC
>TRBJ2-5|TRBD1|TRBV9|-
CASSEGQGASETQYF
TGTGCCAGCAGCGAGGGACAGGGGGCTAGTGAGACCCAGTACTTC
>TRBJ2-7|-|TRBV6-5|-
CASSYTTSGSYEQYF
TGTGCCAGCAGTTACACAACGTCTGGGTCCTACGAGCAGTACTTC
>TRBJ2-7|-|TRBV13|-
CASSLSLRSEQYF
TGTGCCAGCAGCTTATCTCTGCGTTCCGAGCAGTACTTC
>TRBJ1-1|-|TRBV2|-
CARLTQEAFF
TGTGCCAGATTGACACAGGAAGCTTTCTTT
>TRBJ1-1|-|TRBV5-1|-
CASSLQRRPNTEAFF
TGCGCCAGCAGCTTACAACGGCGACCTAACACTGAAGCTTTCTTT
>TRBJ1-1|-|TRBV13|-
CASSLGYGFTEAFF
TGTGCCAGCAGCTTAGGGTACGGTTTCACTGAAGCTTTCTTT
>TRBJ1-5|TRBD1|TRBV28|-
CASSFPKQGDPNQPQHF
TGTGCCAGCAGTTTCCCCAAACAGGGGGACCCTAATCAGCCCCAGCATTTT
>TRBJ1-6|TRBD1|TRBV30|-
CAWSGTGGSYNSPLHF
TGTGCCTGGAGCGGGACAGGGGGTTCCTATAATTCACCCCTCCACTTT
>TRBJ2-2|-|TRBV9|-
CASYPRDTTTGELFF
TGTGCCAGCTACCCCCGGGACACGACCACCGGGGAGCTGTTTTTT
>TRBJ1-1|-|TRBV4-1|-
CASSHTDLSTEAFF
TGCGCCAGCAGCCACACAGACCTTAGCACTGAAGCTTTCTTT
>TRBJ1-2|-|TRBV2|-
CASPGRNYGYTF
TGTGCCAGCCCCGGGCGTAACTATGGCTACACCTTC
>TRBJ2-7|TRBD1|TRBV2|-
CASSPGQGSSYEQYF
TGTGCCAGCAGTCCGGGACAGGGAAGCTCCTACGAGCAGTACTTC
>TRBJ2-7|TRBD1|TRBV9|-
CASSRPDRDYEQYF
TGTGCCAGCAGCCGGCCTGACAGGGACTACGAGCAGTACTTC
>TRBJ2-1|TRBD2|TRBV10-2|-
CASRGTSGRDNEQFF
TGCGCCAGCAGGGGGACTAGCGGGAGGGACAATGAGCAGTTCTTC
>TRBJ2-3|-|TRBV27|-
CASSLGTHGPDTQYF
TGTGCCAGCAGTTTGGGCACCCACGGTCCAGATACGCAGTATTTT
>TRBJ2-2|-|TRBV30|-
CAWRDTGELFF
TGTGCCTGGAGGGACACCGGGGAGCTGTTTTTT
>TRBJ2-7|-|TRBV19|-
CASSIILDYEQYF
TGTGCCAGTAGTATAATTTTGGACTACGAGCAGTACTTC
>TRBJ1-4|-|TRBV5-5|once
CASSLWTENEKLFF
TGTGCCAGCAGCTTGTGGACGGAAAATGAAAAACTGTTTTTT
>TRBJ2-5|-|TRBV6-5|once
CASLPASQETQYF
TGTGCCAGCCTACCTGCCTCCCAAGAGACCCAGTACTTC
>TRBJ1-3|TRBD1|TRBV27|-
CASSSTLGTGGNTIYF
TGTGCCAGCAGTTCCACCCTAGGGACAGGGGGAAACACCATATATTTT
>TRBJ2-7|-|TRBV7-8|-
CASSLKLTGLHEQYF
TGTGCCAGCAGCTTAAAGTTGACAGGCTTACACGAGCAGTACTTC
>TRBJ2-2|-|TRBV27|once
CASSFSARGTGELFF
TGTGCCAGCAGTTTCTCTGCCCGGGGGACCGGGGAGCTGTTTTTT
>TRBJ2-7|-|TRBV6-5|few
CASSYDARGYEQYF
TGTGCCAGCAGTTACGATGCCCGGGGGTACGAGCAGTACTTC
>TRBJ1-1|-|TRBV21-1|-
CASSSPGCTYTNTEAFF
TGTGCCAGCAGCAGTCCAGGCTGTACATATACGAACACTGAAGCTTTCTTT
>TRBJ1-5|-|TRBV5-6|-
CASSLLGALGQPQHF
TGTGCCAGCAGCTTATTGGGGGCTTTGGGTCAGCCCCAGCATTTT
>TRBJ1-1|-|TRBV2|-
CASIALTGDWSPNTEAFF
TGTGCCAGCATCGCGCTTACGGGAGACTGGTCGCCGAACACTGAAGCTTTCTTT
>TRBJ1-1|-|TRBV27|-
CASSFPGRPEAFF
TGTGCCAGCAGTTTCCCAGGGCGCCCTGAAGCTTTCTTT
>TRBJ2-7|-|TRBV11-2|-
CASSLDRTGPYEQYF
TGTGCCAGCAGCTTAGACCGGACGGGACCCTACGAGCAGTACTTC
>TRBJ2-1|-|TRBV28|-
CASSLPLSSYNEQFF
TGTGCCAGCAGTTTGCCCTTAAGCTCCTACAATGAGCAGTTCTTC
>TRBJ2-7|-|TRBV5-4|-
CASSLGTYEQYF
TGTGCCAGCAGCTTGGGCACTTACGAGCAGTACTTC
>TRBJ2-7|TRBD1|TRBV27|once
CASRPGTAFYEQYF
TGTGCCAGCAGGCCCGGGACAGCATTCTACGAGCAGTACTTC
>TRBJ2-3|-|TRBV13|-
CASSLGDISTDTQYF
TGTGCCAGCAGCTTAGGGGACATTAGCACAGATACGCAGTATTTT
>TRBJ2-1|-|TRBV10-3|once
CAISEGSPYNEQFF
TGTGCCATCAGTGAGGGCAGTCCCTACAATGAGCAGTTCTTC
>TRBJ1-5|-|TRBV5-6|once
CASSLGGRGQPQHF
TGTGCCAGCAGCTTGGGGGGGCGAGGTCAGCCCCAGCATTTT
>TRBJ2-3|TRBD1|TRBV9|-
CASSVSGGGSGTDTQYF
TGTGCCAGCAGCGTTTCAGGGGGCGGGTCGGGCACAGATACGCAGTATTTT
>TRBJ2-1|-|TRBV5-8|-
CASSLTTYNEQFF
TGTGCCAGCAGCTTGACCACCTACAATGAGCAGTTCTTC
>TRBJ2-7|-|TRBV7-9|-
CASSFSGEHEQYF
TGTGCCAGCAGCTTTTCAGGGGAACACGAGCAGTACTTC
>TRBJ1-5|-|TRBV6-5|-
CASSFANQPQHF
TGTGCCAGCAGTTTCGCAAATCAGCCCCAGCATTTT